This T cell receptor (beta chain) was recovered during a study of radiotherapy plus CTLA-4 blockade in lung cancer. Germline V CDR1 and CDR2: LNHDA, SQIVND (reference sequence). The CDR3 loop spans 15 amino acids. V was clipped by 6 bases and J by 2 bases, with 15 bases between them. The assay was immunoSEQ multiplex PCR, and TCRdb's table has in-frame clones only and misses some. The sample has tens of thousands of clones, approximately 66% seen once. The rearrangement uses TRBV19 and TRBJ2-3; D possibly corresponds to TRBD2 (6 bases). The clonotype was recovered from a human donor with non-small cell lung cancer who had stable disease on radiotherapy plus ipilimumab. The source was peripheral blood, collected from a patient treated with radiotherapy plus ipilimumab. The DNA for the CDR3 is TGTGCCAGTAGGCCAACGGGACTCTTCACAGATACGCAGTATTTT. Its translation is CASRPTGLFTDTQYF.